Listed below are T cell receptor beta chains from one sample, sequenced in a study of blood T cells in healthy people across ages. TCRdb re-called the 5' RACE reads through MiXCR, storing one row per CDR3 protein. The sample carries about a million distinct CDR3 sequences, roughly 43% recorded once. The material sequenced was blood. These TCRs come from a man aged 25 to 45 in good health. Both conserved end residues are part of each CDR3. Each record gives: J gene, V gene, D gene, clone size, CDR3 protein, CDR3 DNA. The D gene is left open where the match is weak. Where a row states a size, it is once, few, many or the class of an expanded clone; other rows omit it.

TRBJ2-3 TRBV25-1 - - CASSAAGTDTQYF TGTGCCAGCAGTGCGGCGGGCACAGATACGCAGTATTTT
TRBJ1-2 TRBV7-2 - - CASSPSSGRYSYGYTF TGTGCCAGCAGCCCCTCGTCGGGTCGGTATAGCTATGGCTACACCTTC
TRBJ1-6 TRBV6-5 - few CATGQGIRSPLHF TGTGCCACCGGCCAGGGGATTAGGTCACCCCTCCACTTT
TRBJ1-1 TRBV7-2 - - CASSFGGGVGTEAFF TGTGCCAGCAGCTTCGGTGGGGGGGTTGGCACTGAAGCTTTCTTT
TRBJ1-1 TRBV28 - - CASSLRGGDTEAFF TGTGCCAGCAGTTTGCGGGGTGGGGACACTGAAGCTTTCTTT
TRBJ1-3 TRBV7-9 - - CASFLSRDPTNSGNTIYF TGTGCCAGCTTCCTCTCCCGGGACCCGACTAACTCTGGAAACACCATATATTTT
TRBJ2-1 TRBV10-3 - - CAIRPSQGLRGEQFF TGTGCCATCAGGCCAAGTCAGGGTCTTCGGGGTGAGCAGTTCTTC
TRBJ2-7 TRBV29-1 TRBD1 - CSVGTAPSYEQYF TGCAGCGTAGGGACAGCCCCATCCTACGAGCAGTACTTC
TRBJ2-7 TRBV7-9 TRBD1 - CASSLWDREYNEQYF TGTGCCAGCAGCTTATGGGACAGGGAGTACAATGAGCAGTACTTC
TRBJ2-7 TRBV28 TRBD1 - CASSPVGGQSDEQYF TGTGCCAGCAGTCCCGTAGGGGGCCAAAGCGACGAGCAGTACTTC
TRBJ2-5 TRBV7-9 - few CASSLKGGAQETQYF TGTGCCAGCAGCTTAAAGGGGGGTGCTCAAGAGACCCAGTACTTC
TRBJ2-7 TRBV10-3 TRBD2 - CAISEASGLLSYEQYF TGTGCCATCAGTGAGGCTAGCGGATTACTCTCCTACGAGCAGTACTTC
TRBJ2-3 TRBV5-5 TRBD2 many CASSDGLAGLTDTQYF TGTGCCAGCAGCGATGGACTAGCGGGGCTCACAGATACGCAGTATTTT
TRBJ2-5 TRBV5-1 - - CASSQSGYNEQYF TGCGCCAGCAGCCAGAGCGGTTACAATGAGCAGTACTTC
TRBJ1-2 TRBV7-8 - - CASSPNAGDGYTF TGTGCCAGCAGCCCCAACGCCGGGGACGGCTACACCTTC
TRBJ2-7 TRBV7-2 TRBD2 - CASSWGLAGAWSSYEQYF TGTGCCAGCAGCTGGGGACTAGCGGGGGCGTGGAGCTCCTACGAGCAGTACTTC